This section outlines one T cell receptor beta chain sequence together with its context. The antigen is unknown. The CDR3 runs to 14 residues. Per germline, CDR1 LNHDA and CDR2 SQIVND (reference sequence). J was trimmed by 4 bases and V by 7 bases; bases with no gene match: 6. The data were obtained in a study of cytomegalovirus exposure and HLA in healthy donors. Findings and limits, study-wide: Sequencing likely caused a cluster of highly shared sequence variants. Reports credit the classifier with highly specific, highly sensitive diagnosis of cytomegalovirus status. Under in vitro conditions, a few CMV-associated chains were confirmed as specific for CMV antigens.

The primer mix had 60 Vbeta and 13 Jbeta primers. Measured with immunoSEQ multiplex PCR; TCRdb has only the in-frame clones, and not every one. The sample has over 250,000 clones, about nine tenths seen once. The V and J genes are TRBV19 and TRBJ2-1; TRBD2 agrees at 8 bases. The source material was PBMCs. The TCR originated in a man aged 35 to 55 in good health and CMV-seropositive. The CDR3, as DNA: TGTGCCAGTATGGCGGGAGGTGTATACAATGAGCAGTTCTTC. It codes for CASMAGGVYNEQFF.